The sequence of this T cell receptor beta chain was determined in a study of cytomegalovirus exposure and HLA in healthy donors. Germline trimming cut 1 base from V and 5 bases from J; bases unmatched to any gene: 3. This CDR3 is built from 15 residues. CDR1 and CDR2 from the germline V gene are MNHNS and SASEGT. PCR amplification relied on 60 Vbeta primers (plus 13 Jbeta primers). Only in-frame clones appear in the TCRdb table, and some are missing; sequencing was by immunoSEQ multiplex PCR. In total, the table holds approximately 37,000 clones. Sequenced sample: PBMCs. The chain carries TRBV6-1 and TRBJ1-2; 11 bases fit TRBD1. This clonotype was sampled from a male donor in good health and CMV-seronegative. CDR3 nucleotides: TGTGCCAGCAGTGAAGGGACAGGGGGCGCGTATGGCTACACCTTC. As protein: CASSEGTGGAYGYTF.